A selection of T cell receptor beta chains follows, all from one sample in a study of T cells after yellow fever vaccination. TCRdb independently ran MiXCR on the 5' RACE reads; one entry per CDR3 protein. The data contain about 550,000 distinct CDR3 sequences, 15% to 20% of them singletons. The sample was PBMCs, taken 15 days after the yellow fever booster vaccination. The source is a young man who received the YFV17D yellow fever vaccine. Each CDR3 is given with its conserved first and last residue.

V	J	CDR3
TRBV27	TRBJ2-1	CASSYSYYNEQFF
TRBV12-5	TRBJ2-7	CASGPGPITGEQYF
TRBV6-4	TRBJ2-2	CASSIQGGSTGELFF
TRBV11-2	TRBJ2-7	CASSLDLLAEQYF
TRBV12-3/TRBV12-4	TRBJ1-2	CASSYLLQGGNYGYTF
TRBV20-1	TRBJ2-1	CSARDVGYEQFF
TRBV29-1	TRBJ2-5	CSVNQFQETQYF
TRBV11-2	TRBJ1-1	CASSLRGLGEAFF
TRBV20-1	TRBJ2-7	CSARKPGTSGYEQYF
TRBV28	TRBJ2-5	CASSFLGLAQETQYF